A selection of T cell receptor beta chains follows, all from one sample in a study of vaccination and CD4 T cells after COVID-19. These TCRs are of unknown antigen specificity. TCRdb analysed the PCR reads with MiXCR anew, one entry per CDR3 protein. Seen here are fewer than 10,000 distinct CDR3 sequences, 30% to 45% observed once, and the top ten hold around 25%. Source material: CD4+ T cells from blood, cultured in vitro. The receptor source for this set is a human donor in good health. CDR3s include the opening cysteine and the closing phenylalanine or tryptophan. Rows give clone size only sometimes, using once, few, many, or a class for an expanded clone.

TRBV19	-	CASYTGGGDTEAFF
TRBV20-1	few	CSALDSPQETQYF
TRBV7-3	-	CASTREGSYTF
TRBV11-1	-	CASSPRGAGVSDTQYF
TRBV6-1	few	CASRRRTGRMSYNSPLHF
TRBV19	-	CASNRQVSSYEQYF
TRBV5-4	-	CASSSRTGSAYEQYF
TRBV20-1	-	CSAPGTVSYEQYF
TRBV7-9	-	CASSSLADFSTDTQYF
TRBV20-1	once	CSASRLGTGEDEKLFF
TRBV21-1	few	CASSKEGGGGLTTLHF
TRBV15	-	CATSRVGEGPNQPQHF
TRBV27	medium-sized	CASSARALENSPLHF
TRBV24-1	few	CATSRTGGNGYTF
TRBV20-1	-	CSAKGTSANFYNEQFF
TRBV5-4	-	CASSFGLAGAGDTQYF
TRBV10-2	-	CVSSPRDPNTEAFF
TRBV7-2	-	CASSLGLGGYGYTF
TRBV2	few	CASSEEGETQYF
TRBV29-1	few	CSVRGSGANVLTF
TRBV5-4	-	CASRVGGLNTEAFF
TRBV27	-	CASRRTITYEQYF
TRBV19	few	CASSAGSAGETEAFF
TRBV25-1	-	CASSGAKPIPNEQFF
TRBV28	-	CASSLTQGIRGNRPQHF
TRBV28	-	CASSRHSEGAVGEKLFF